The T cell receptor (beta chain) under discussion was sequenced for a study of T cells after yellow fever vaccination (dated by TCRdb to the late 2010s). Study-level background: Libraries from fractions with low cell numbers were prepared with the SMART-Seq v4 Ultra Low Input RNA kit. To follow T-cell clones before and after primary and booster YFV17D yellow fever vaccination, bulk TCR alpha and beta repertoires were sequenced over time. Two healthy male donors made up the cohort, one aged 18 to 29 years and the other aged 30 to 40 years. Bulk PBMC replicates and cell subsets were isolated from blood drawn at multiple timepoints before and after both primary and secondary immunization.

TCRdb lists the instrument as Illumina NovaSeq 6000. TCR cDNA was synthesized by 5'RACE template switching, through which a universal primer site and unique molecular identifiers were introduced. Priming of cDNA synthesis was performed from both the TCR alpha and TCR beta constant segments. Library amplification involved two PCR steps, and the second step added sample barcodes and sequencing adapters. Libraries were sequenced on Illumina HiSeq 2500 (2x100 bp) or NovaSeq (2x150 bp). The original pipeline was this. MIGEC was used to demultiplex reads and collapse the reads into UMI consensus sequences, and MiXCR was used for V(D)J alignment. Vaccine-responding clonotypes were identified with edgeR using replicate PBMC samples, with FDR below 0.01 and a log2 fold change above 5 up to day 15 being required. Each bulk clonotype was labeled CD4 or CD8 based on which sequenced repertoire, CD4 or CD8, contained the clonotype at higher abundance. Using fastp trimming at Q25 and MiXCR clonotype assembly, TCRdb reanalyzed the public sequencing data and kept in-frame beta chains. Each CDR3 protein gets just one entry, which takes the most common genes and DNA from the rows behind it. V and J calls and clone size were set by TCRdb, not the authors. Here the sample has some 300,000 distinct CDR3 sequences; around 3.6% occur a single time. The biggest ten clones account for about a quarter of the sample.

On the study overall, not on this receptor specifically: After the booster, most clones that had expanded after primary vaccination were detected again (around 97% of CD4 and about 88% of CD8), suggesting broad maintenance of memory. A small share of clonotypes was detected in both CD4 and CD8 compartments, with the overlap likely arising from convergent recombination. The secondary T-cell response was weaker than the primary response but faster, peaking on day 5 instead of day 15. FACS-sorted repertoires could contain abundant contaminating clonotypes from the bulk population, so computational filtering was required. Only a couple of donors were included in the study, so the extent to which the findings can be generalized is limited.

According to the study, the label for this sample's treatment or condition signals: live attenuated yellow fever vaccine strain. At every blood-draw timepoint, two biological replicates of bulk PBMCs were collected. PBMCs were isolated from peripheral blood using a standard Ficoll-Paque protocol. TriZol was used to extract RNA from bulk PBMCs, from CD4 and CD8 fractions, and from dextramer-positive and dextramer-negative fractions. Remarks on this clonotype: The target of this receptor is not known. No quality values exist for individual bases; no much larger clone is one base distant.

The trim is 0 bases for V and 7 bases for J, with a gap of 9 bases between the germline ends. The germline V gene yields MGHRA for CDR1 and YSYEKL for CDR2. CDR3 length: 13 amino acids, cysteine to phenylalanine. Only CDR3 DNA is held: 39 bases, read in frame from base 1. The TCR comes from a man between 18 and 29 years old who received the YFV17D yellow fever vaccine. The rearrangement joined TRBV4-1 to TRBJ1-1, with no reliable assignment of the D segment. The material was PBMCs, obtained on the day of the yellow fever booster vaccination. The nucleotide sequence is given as TGCGCCAGCAGCCAAGATAGGAGCCTTGAAGCTTTCTTT. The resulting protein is CASSQDRSLEAFF.